This TCR beta chain was documented in a study of T cell repertoires in cytomegalovirus infection. Across the study: HLA-B-restricted CMV epitopes that are well studied, plus recently identified HLA-C-restricted ones, were used by the study. CMV infection plus the matching HLA type was flagged by public TCR beta signatures.

To note about this clonotype: No antigen is known for it.

CDR1 and CDR2 (germline): SGHVS, FQNEAQ. The CDR3 has 15 residues. J was trimmed by 7 bases and V by 3 bases; bases with no gene match: 6. Findings and caveats of the study: In two of eight donors, the top clonotype was HLA-C-restricted CMV-specific.

From the reads, TCRdb called clonotypes with MiXCR, one entry per CDR3 protein. The sample contains 350,000 to 400,000 distinct CDR3 sequences, 34% of which appear only once. The input for sequencing was cultured PBMCs, taken from culture after CMV antigen stimulation. The clonotype originates from a human donor in good health (CMV status not recorded). Some clones in this sample may be carry-over from other donors' samples. The J gene is TRBJ2-1, the V gene TRBV7-8; TRBD2 agrees at 10 bases. The DNA for the CDR3 is TGTGCCAGCAGCTTGCTAGCGGGAGTAGAAAATGAGCAGTTCTTC. It yields the protein CASSLLAGVENEQFF.